Listed below are T cell receptor beta chains from one sample, sequenced in a study of blood T cell repertoires in COVID-19. Generated by immunoSEQ multiplex PCR, the TCRdb table keeps only in-frame clones and is missing some. The sample lists some 130,000 clones; 88% were seen once. Input material: peripheral blood. The receptors derive from a man aged 65-85 years with active COVID-19. Each CDR3 is given with its conserved first and last residue. Each record gives: CDR3 protein, CDR3 DNA, V gene, J gene, D gene, CDR3 length, clone size. A D gene is named only where the DNA matches it firmly. The size field is filled for only some rows; it gives once, few, many or a size class.

CDR3 protein: CAWGPRQGAVIKLFF
CDR3 DNA: TGTGCCTGGGGACCCCGACAGGGGGCGGTTATAAAACTGTTTTTT
V gene: TRBV30
J gene: TRBJ1-4
D gene: TRBD1
CDR3 length: 15
clone size: .

CDR3 protein: CASSEDSVKGTDTQYF
CDR3 DNA: TGTGCCAGCAGCGAGGACAGCGTCAAAGGGACAGATACGCAGTATTTT
V gene: TRBV7-2
J gene: TRBJ2-3
D gene: .
CDR3 length: 16
clone size: .

CDR3 protein: CASSSQPTGGYTF
CDR3 DNA: TGTGCCAGCAGCTCGCAACCAACCGGGGGCTACACCTTC
V gene: TRBV7-2
J gene: TRBJ1-2
D gene: .
CDR3 length: 13
clone size: .

CDR3 protein: CAWSVAGNQPQHF
CDR3 DNA: TGTGCCTGGAGTGTAGCAGGAAATCAGCCCCAGCATTTT
V gene: TRBV30
J gene: TRBJ1-5
D gene: .
CDR3 length: 13
clone size: .

CDR3 protein: CSGAGEKTQYF
CDR3 DNA: TGCAGTGGAGCGGGAGAAAAGACCCAGTACTTC
V gene: TRBV20-1
J gene: TRBJ2-5
D gene: TRBD2
CDR3 length: 11
clone size: once

CDR3 protein: CASSILLRSEAFF
CDR3 DNA: TGTGCCAGTAGTATCCTCTTGAGGTCTGAAGCTTTCTTT
V gene: TRBV19
J gene: TRBJ1-1
D gene: .
CDR3 length: 13
clone size: .

CDR3 protein: CSARTSYEQYF
CDR3 DNA: TGCAGCGCCCGGACTAGCTACGAGCAGTACTTC
V gene: TRBV29-1
J gene: TRBJ2-7
D gene: TRBD2
CDR3 length: 11
clone size: medium-sized

CDR3 protein: CATSTGNDGYTF
CDR3 DNA: TGTGCCACCAGCACGGGGAACGATGGCTACACCTTC
V gene: TRBV15
J gene: TRBJ1-2
D gene: .
CDR3 length: 12
clone size: .

CDR3 protein: CASSFYRSGTSRYNEQFF
CDR3 DNA: TGTGCCAGCAGTTTCTACCGCTCCGGGACTAGCCGATACAATGAGCAGTTCTTC
V gene: TRBV27
J gene: TRBJ2-1
D gene: TRBD2
CDR3 length: 18
clone size: .

CDR3 protein: CSVGVDTQYF
CDR3 DNA: TGCAGCGTTGGCGTAGATACGCAGTATTTT
V gene: TRBV29-1
J gene: TRBJ2-3
D gene: .
CDR3 length: 10
clone size: .

CDR3 protein: CAWSVDIRNYGYTF
CDR3 DNA: TGTGCCTGGAGTGTGGACATCCGAAACTATGGCTACACCTTC
V gene: TRBV30
J gene: TRBJ1-2
D gene: .
CDR3 length: 14
clone size: .

CDR3 protein: CASSQFLGGYEQYF
CDR3 DNA: TGCGCCAGCAGCCAGTTTTTGGGGGGCTACGAGCAGTACTTC
V gene: TRBV5-1
J gene: TRBJ2-7
D gene: .
CDR3 length: 14
clone size: .

CDR3 protein: CASSGRDSGYEQYF
CDR3 DNA: TGTGCCAGCAGCGGCCGGGACAGTGGCTACGAGCAGTACTTC
V gene: TRBV7-9
J gene: TRBJ2-7
D gene: TRBD1
CDR3 length: 14
clone size: few

CDR3 protein: CASRTAYEQYF
CDR3 DNA: TGTGCCAGCCGAACGGCCTACGAGCAGTACTTC
V gene: TRBV28
J gene: TRBJ2-7
D gene: .
CDR3 length: 11
clone size: once

CDR3 protein: CASGDRAGNTIYF
CDR3 DNA: TGTGCCAGCGGGGACAGGGCAGGAAACACCATATATTTT
V gene: TRBV3-1/TRBV3-2
J gene: TRBJ1-3
D gene: TRBD1
CDR3 length: 13
clone size: .

CDR3 protein: CASSTGSRETQYF
CDR3 DNA: TGTGCCAGTAGTACGGGATCTCGGGAGACCCAGTACTTC
V gene: TRBV19
J gene: TRBJ2-5
D gene: .
CDR3 length: 13
clone size: .

CDR3 protein: CASSTGSTEAFF
CDR3 DNA: TGCGCTAGCTCTACAGGGTCCACTGAAGCTTTCTTT
V gene: TRBV10-2
J gene: TRBJ1-1
D gene: .
CDR3 length: 12
clone size: .

CDR3 protein: CASSPIGDKSEQYF
CDR3 DNA: TGTGCCAGCTCACCAATCGGGGACAAAAGTGAGCAGTACTTC
V gene: TRBV18
J gene: TRBJ2-7
D gene: .
CDR3 length: 14
clone size: .

CDR3 protein: CASTGQDEQYF
CDR3 DNA: TGTGCCAGCACTGGCCAAGACGAGCAGTACTTC
V gene: TRBV6-5
J gene: TRBJ2-7
D gene: .
CDR3 length: 11
clone size: .

CDR3 protein: CASSLTSRGLNTEAFF
CDR3 DNA: TGCGCCAGCAGCTTGACGTCCAGGGGTCTGAACACTGAAGCTTTCTTT
V gene: TRBV5-1
J gene: TRBJ1-1
D gene: .
CDR3 length: 16
clone size: .

CDR3 protein: CASSLGSSSPYEQYF
CDR3 DNA: TGTGCCAGCAGCTTAGGATCTAGCTCCCCCTACGAGCAGTACTTC
V gene: TRBV7-2
J gene: TRBJ2-7
D gene: .
CDR3 length: 15
clone size: .

CDR3 protein: CASSEQGGNSPLHF
CDR3 DNA: TGTGCCAGCAGCGAACAGGGCGGGAATTCACCCCTCCACTTT
V gene: TRBV9
J gene: TRBJ1-6
D gene: .
CDR3 length: 14
clone size: .

CDR3 protein: CASSPQSPNEKLFF
CDR3 DNA: TGTGCCAGCAGCCCACAGTCCCCTAATGAAAAACTGTTTTTT
V gene: TRBV3-1/TRBV3-2
J gene: TRBJ1-4
D gene: .
CDR3 length: 14
clone size: .

CDR3 protein: CAPTVAKNIQYF
CDR3 DNA: TGTGCCCCCACAGTAGCCAAAAACATTCAGTACTTC
V gene: TRBV10-3
J gene: TRBJ2-4
D gene: .
CDR3 length: 12
clone size: .

CDR3 protein: CASSRLLAGGPGETQYF
CDR3 DNA: TGTGCCAGTAGTAGACTTTTAGCGGGAGGGCCGGGTGAGACCCAGTACTTC
V gene: TRBV19
J gene: TRBJ2-5
D gene: TRBD2
CDR3 length: 17
clone size: .

CDR3 protein: CASSLDRRNSPLHF
CDR3 DNA: TGTGCCAGCAGTTTAGACAGGAGAAATTCACCCCTCCACTTT
V gene: TRBV28
J gene: TRBJ1-6
D gene: .
CDR3 length: 14
clone size: .

CDR3 protein: CASGLAGTGELFF
CDR3 DNA: TGTGCTAGTGGTTTGGCCGGTACCGGGGAGCTGTTTTTT
V gene: TRBV12-5
J gene: TRBJ2-2
D gene: .
CDR3 length: 13
clone size: .

CDR3 protein: CASSSGTSGSTDTQYF
CDR3 DNA: TGTGCCAGCAGTTCCGGGACTAGCGGGAGCACAGATACGCAGTATTTT
V gene: TRBV28
J gene: TRBJ2-3
D gene: TRBD2
CDR3 length: 16
clone size: .

CDR3 protein: CASSYSQGKNQPQHF
CDR3 DNA: TGTGCCAGCAGTTACTCACAGGGGAAGAATCAGCCCCAGCATTTT
V gene: TRBV6-5
J gene: TRBJ1-5
D gene: TRBD1
CDR3 length: 15
clone size: .

CDR3 protein: CASSPGTDSYEQYF
CDR3 DNA: TGTGCCAGCAGCCCAGGGACTGATTCCTACGAGCAGTACTTC
V gene: TRBV4-2
J gene: TRBJ2-7
D gene: .
CDR3 length: 14
clone size: .

CDR3 protein: CASSRAGEAFF
CDR3 DNA: TGCGCCAGCAGCCGGGCAGGGGAAGCTTTCTTT
V gene: TRBV4-1
J gene: TRBJ1-1
D gene: .
CDR3 length: 11
clone size: .

CDR3 protein: CASSIGRGTDTQYF
CDR3 DNA: TGTGCCAGTAGTATTGGGCGGGGCACAGATACGCAGTATTTT
V gene: TRBV19
J gene: TRBJ2-3
D gene: .
CDR3 length: 14
clone size: .

CDR3 protein: CASSSQYRDNEQFF
CDR3 DNA: TGTGCCAGCAGCTCCCAATACAGGGACAATGAGCAGTTCTTC
V gene: TRBV11-3
J gene: TRBJ2-1
D gene: .
CDR3 length: 14
clone size: .

CDR3 protein: CASSPRQGFYGYTF
CDR3 DNA: TGTGCCAGCTCACCGCGACAGGGCTTCTATGGCTACACCTTC
V gene: TRBV18
J gene: TRBJ1-2
D gene: TRBD1
CDR3 length: 14
clone size: .

CDR3 protein: CASSPVGTSGRATDTQYF
CDR3 DNA: TGTGCCAGCTCACCGGTCGGGACTAGCGGGAGGGCCACAGATACGCAGTATTTT
V gene: TRBV18
J gene: TRBJ2-3
D gene: TRBD2
CDR3 length: 18
clone size: .

CDR3 protein: CASRQWTADNSPLHF
CDR3 DNA: TGTGCCAGCAGGCAGTGGACAGCCGATAATTCACCCCTCCACTTT
V gene: TRBV2
J gene: TRBJ1-6
D gene: .
CDR3 length: 15
clone size: .

CDR3 protein: CASRIFGGTAVADTQYF
CDR3 DNA: TGTGCCAGCAGAATCTTCGGAGGGACCGCCGTGGCAGATACGCAGTATTTT
V gene: TRBV2
J gene: TRBJ2-3
D gene: .
CDR3 length: 17
clone size: few

CDR3 protein: CASSVRQTRSGANVLTF
CDR3 DNA: TGTGCCAGCAGTGTGAGGCAGACCCGCTCTGGGGCCAACGTCCTGACTTTC
V gene: TRBV2
J gene: TRBJ2-6
D gene: .
CDR3 length: 17
clone size: .

CDR3 protein: CASSPQGQLKAYEQYF
CDR3 DNA: TGTGCCAGCAGCCCTCAGGGACAGCTAAAGGCCTACGAGCAGTACTTC
V gene: TRBV5-4
J gene: TRBJ2-7
D gene: TRBD1
CDR3 length: 16
clone size: .

CDR3 protein: CATSVGTGGGKLFF
CDR3 DNA: TGTGCCACCAGCGTAGGGACAGGGGGCGGAAAACTGTTTTTT
V gene: TRBV15
J gene: TRBJ1-4
D gene: TRBD1
CDR3 length: 14
clone size: .

CDR3 protein: CASSWVEGEEQFF
CDR3 DNA: TGTGCCAGCAGCTGGGTAGAGGGTGAGGAGCAGTTCTTC
V gene: TRBV5-6
J gene: TRBJ2-1
D gene: .
CDR3 length: 13
clone size: .

CDR3 protein: CASSFPGGPTQETQYF
CDR3 DNA: TGTGCCAGCAGCTTCCCCGGGGGGCCTACACAAGAGACCCAGTACTTC
V gene: TRBV7-2
J gene: TRBJ2-5
D gene: .
CDR3 length: 16
clone size: .

CDR3 protein: CASSYGGRSDTQYF
CDR3 DNA: TGTGCCAGCAGTTACGGTGGCAGATCAGATACGCAGTATTTT
V gene: TRBV6-2/TRBV6-3
J gene: TRBJ2-3
D gene: .
CDR3 length: 14
clone size: .

CDR3 protein: CASSNVASVAYEQYF
CDR3 DNA: TGTGCCAGTAGTAACGTGGCTAGCGTTGCCTACGAGCAGTACTTC
V gene: TRBV19
J gene: TRBJ2-7
D gene: .
CDR3 length: 15
clone size: .

CDR3 protein: CASSDQGLYGYTF
CDR3 DNA: TGTGCCAGCAGTGACCAGGGACTCTATGGCTACACCTTC
V gene: TRBV6-1
J gene: TRBJ1-2
D gene: .
CDR3 length: 13
clone size: .